This TCR beta chain was profiled in a study of blood T cell repertoires in COVID-19. Study in general: Both acute and convalescent COVID-19 samples were obtained from the United States, Italy and Spain. T cells, B-cell-depleted T cells, or PBMCs provided the cDNA or gDNA that served as material.

Study processing details: Quantification of nucleated cells was approximated via reference gene primer amplification. The table came from immunoSEQ multiplex PCR; TCRdb's copy has only in-frame clones and leaves some out. V, J and clone size were drawn from that table, and D and trimming were deduced from the DNA. Altogether 130,000 to 150,000 clones are present, about 89% being singletons, with the ten largest covering roughly 37%. The CDR3 contains 15 residues. Germline V gene sequence: CDR1 SGHNT, CDR2 YENEEA. The germline V and J ends were trimmed by 5 bases and 1 base, with 11 bases remaining between them.

Sequencing was carried out using peripheral blood. V and J are TRBV11-3 and TRBJ2-2; the D gene is possibly TRBD1 (5 bases). The clonotype originates from a man aged 45 to 65 who had recovered from COVID-19. CDR3 coding DNA: TGTGCCAGCAGCGTTGATAGGGGGAACACCGGGGAGCTGTTTTTT. Its protein is CASSVDRGNTGELFF.